This T cell receptor (beta chain) was identified in a study of Tregs in tolerant kidney transplant recipients. Turning to the study itself: An approximately three-day belatacept mixed lymphocyte reaction, sometimes plus 5-day graft donor restimulation, preceded CD4+CD25+CD127- sorting.

Method: immunoSEQ multiplex PCR; TCRdb's copy keeps in-frame clones and lacks some. The profile covers under 45,000 clones, with nearly 97% appearing a single time and 0.37% taken by the ten largest. Whole-study results and caveats: This study did not directly address biological reproducibility. The most relevant donor-specific Treg TCRbeta repertoire apparently came from expansion with activated donor B cells.

With respect to this clone: Its antigen is unknown.

The sequence was obtained from a human donor in good health. The sequenced sample was Tregs from blood cultured with allogeneic cells.

The DNA of the CDR3 is TGTGCCAGCACCTACCCGCGTTTACAGCCCCAGCATTTT. Residues: CASTYPRLQPQHF. The chain employs TRBV6-5 and TRBJ1-5; D uncertain. Trimming pared 7 bases from V and 7 bases from J, leaving 14 bases between. Germline V gene sequence: CDR1 MNHEY, CDR2 SVGAGI. This CDR3 has 13 amino acids.